This is a list of T cell receptor beta chains from one sample in a study of blood T cell repertoires in COVID-19. Clones were read by immunoSEQ multiplex PCR, and TCRdb kept only the in-frame ones, dropping some. The repertoire has 310,000 or so clones, around nine tenths of them found once; the top ten carry approximately 9.4%. The source material was PBMCs or T cells enriched from blood (not recorded which). These receptors all come from a woman aged 40 to 50 who had recovered from COVID-19. Each CDR3 is given with its conserved first and last residue.

v_call: TRBV3-1/TRBV3-2
cdr3_length: 14
j_call: TRBJ1-4
cdr3_aa: CASSQDWSNEKLFF

v_call: TRBV18
cdr3_length: 16
j_call: TRBJ2-6
cdr3_aa: CASSPRVPSGANVLTF

v_call: TRBV11-2
cdr3_length: 16
j_call: TRBJ1-6
cdr3_aa: CASSPPGTGIYSPLHF

v_call: TRBV3-1/TRBV3-2
cdr3_length: 15
j_call: TRBJ1-2
cdr3_aa: CASSPGTGPNYGYTF

v_call: TRBV28
cdr3_length: 14
j_call: TRBJ1-1
cdr3_aa: CASSSGQQNTEAFF

v_call: TRBV5-4
cdr3_length: 14
j_call: TRBJ1-1
cdr3_aa: CASSPPDRRTEAFF

v_call: TRBV5-1
cdr3_length: 19
j_call: TRBJ2-3
cdr3_aa: CASSLRVETSGGAANTQYF

v_call: TRBV2
cdr3_length: 14
j_call: TRBJ1-2
cdr3_aa: CASSENRGVYGYTF

v_call: TRBV4-1
cdr3_length: 14
j_call: TRBJ2-7
cdr3_aa: CASSQVYREGEQYF

v_call: TRBV5-1
cdr3_length: 15
j_call: TRBJ1-3
cdr3_aa: CASSSDRGYGNTIYF

v_call: TRBV10-2
cdr3_length: 14
j_call: TRBJ2-7
cdr3_aa: CASSTDREIYEQYF

v_call: TRBV3-1/TRBV3-2
cdr3_length: 14
j_call: TRBJ2-1
cdr3_aa: CASSQDLGYNEQFF

v_call: TRBV7-3
cdr3_length: 17
j_call: TRBJ2-1
cdr3_aa: CASSFRSGGGSYNEQFF

v_call: TRBV4-2
cdr3_length: 16
j_call: TRBJ2-3
cdr3_aa: CASSQEGGLSTDTQYF

v_call: TRBV11-2
cdr3_length: 16
j_call: TRBJ2-1
cdr3_aa: CASSFLLAGGPGEQFF

v_call: TRBV11-3
cdr3_length: 14
j_call: TRBJ2-1
cdr3_aa: CASSNLAAVNEQFF

v_call: TRBV7-3
cdr3_length: 14
j_call: TRBJ2-7
cdr3_aa: CASSLLAGGGEQYF

v_call: TRBV7-8
cdr3_length: 16
j_call: TRBJ1-5
cdr3_aa: CASSRWDRGDNQPQHF

v_call: TRBV28
cdr3_length: 14
j_call: TRBJ1-1
cdr3_aa: CASRSMGGSTEAFF

v_call: TRBV30
cdr3_length: 16
j_call: TRBJ1-5
cdr3_aa: CAWSVEGALINQPQHF

v_call: TRBV7-2
cdr3_length: 13
j_call: TRBJ2-2
cdr3_aa: CASRSQGTGELFF

v_call: TRBV7-2
cdr3_length: 14
j_call: TRBJ1-1
cdr3_aa: CASSLVQGNTEAFF

v_call: TRBV19
cdr3_length: 15
j_call: TRBJ2-1
cdr3_aa: CASSMGLAGVNEQFF

v_call: TRBV27
cdr3_length: 15
j_call: TRBJ2-2
cdr3_aa: CASSPFGSYTGELFF

v_call: TRBV14
cdr3_length: 15
j_call: TRBJ1-1
cdr3_aa: CASSLWTGGNTEAFF

v_call: TRBV9
cdr3_length: 14
j_call: TRBJ2-7
cdr3_aa: CASSSTGHSMEQYF

v_call: TRBV7-6
cdr3_length: 13
j_call: TRBJ1-2
cdr3_aa: CASSSLLTGSGTF

v_call: TRBV27
cdr3_length: 13
j_call: TRBJ2-2
cdr3_aa: CASRMGGTGELFF

v_call: TRBV10-3
cdr3_length: 14
j_call: TRBJ2-2
cdr3_aa: CAIIGTPNTGELFF

v_call: TRBV28
cdr3_length: 16
j_call: TRBJ1-3
cdr3_aa: CASSLLRDYSGNTIYF

v_call: TRBV11-3
cdr3_length: 14
j_call: TRBJ2-3
cdr3_aa: CASSLAGGTDTQYF

v_call: TRBV4-1
cdr3_length: 15
j_call: TRBJ2-3
cdr3_aa: CASSQDQPGVGTQYF

v_call: TRBV29-1
cdr3_length: 11
j_call: TRBJ1-1
cdr3_aa: CSVAPDREAFF

v_call: TRBV30
cdr3_length: 13
j_call: TRBJ2-1
cdr3_aa: CAWRQGSYNEQFF

v_call: TRBV2
cdr3_length: 14
j_call: TRBJ1-5
cdr3_aa: CASRGTGRDQPQHF

v_call: TRBV29-1
cdr3_length: 13
j_call: TRBJ2-7
cdr3_aa: CSVDRGDSYEQYF

v_call: TRBV3-1/TRBV3-2
cdr3_length: 14
j_call: TRBJ2-5
cdr3_aa: CASSPGGGQETQYF

v_call: TRBV5-1
cdr3_length: 15
j_call: TRBJ2-5
cdr3_aa: CASSNPEGSGETQYF

v_call: TRBV12-3/TRBV12-4
cdr3_length: 11
j_call: TRBJ1-2
cdr3_aa: CASSSGGHPTF

v_call: TRBV3-1/TRBV3-2
cdr3_length: 16
j_call: TRBJ2-1
cdr3_aa: CASSQALASSYNEQFF

v_call: TRBV30
cdr3_length: 15
j_call: TRBJ2-2
cdr3_aa: CAWTSGVGDTGELFF

v_call: TRBV27
cdr3_length: 15
j_call: TRBJ2-5
cdr3_aa: CASSLGDRSQETQYF

v_call: TRBV7-2
cdr3_length: 18
j_call: TRBJ2-3
cdr3_aa: CASSLSVGGFGGTDTQYF

v_call: TRBV5-3
cdr3_length: 11
j_call: TRBJ1-1
cdr3_aa: CARSCRGAAFF

v_call: TRBV19
cdr3_length: 16
j_call: TRBJ2-7
cdr3_aa: CASSSGKGQGPYEQYF

v_call: TRBV6-2/TRBV6-3
cdr3_length: 15
j_call: TRBJ2-7
cdr3_aa: CASSMGPGISYEQYF

v_call: TRBV11-3
cdr3_length: 16
j_call: TRBJ2-7
cdr3_aa: CASSLLGHPNSYEQYF

v_call: TRBV19
cdr3_length: 14
j_call: TRBJ1-1
cdr3_aa: CATFPPFRGTEAFF

v_call: TRBV7-9
cdr3_length: 16
j_call: TRBJ2-2
cdr3_aa: CASSADYLANTGELFF

v_call: TRBV4-1
cdr3_length: 16
j_call: TRBJ2-6
cdr3_aa: CASSQGPQAGANVLTF

v_call: TRBV18
cdr3_length: 16
j_call: TRBJ1-5
cdr3_aa: CASSPLGQGSGQPQHF

v_call: TRBV19
cdr3_length: 16
j_call: TRBJ1-2
cdr3_aa: CASSIPGTGAIHGYTF

v_call: TRBV5-1
cdr3_length: 13
j_call: TRBJ1-2
cdr3_aa: CASSLEAFYGYTF

v_call: TRBV28
cdr3_length: 16
j_call: TRBJ2-5
cdr3_aa: CASSPGGGGGQETQYF

v_call: TRBV9
cdr3_length: 15
j_call: TRBJ2-3
cdr3_aa: CASSVVGQGEDTQYF